Each of the 5 T cell receptor beta chains below was sequenced from the same sample in a study of T cell responses to AZD1222 COVID-19 vaccine. Generated by immunoSEQ multiplex PCR, the TCRdb table keeps only in-frame clones and is missing some. The table includes about 68,000 clones, roughly 89% detected once. Sequences were derived from peripheral blood, sampled on day 0 of AZD1222 vaccination. These receptor sequences come from an adult in good health.

This clone was recorded only once. V usage is TRBV9 and J usage is TRBJ2-7; 7 nucleotides agree with TRBD1. CDR1 SGDLS and CDR2 YYNGEE come from the germline V gene. The CDR3 is 15 amino acids. The junction had 9 bases not matched to a gene; V was cut back by 4 bases and J by 2 bases. CDR3 nucleotides: TGTGCCAGCAGCCCCGGGACAGCATCTACCTACGAGCAGTACTTC. Translation gives CASSPGTASTYEQYF.

The chain uses TRBV11-2 and TRBJ1-1; unclear D gene. Trimming pared 6 bases from V and 0 bases from J, leaving 8 bases between. Germline lookup yields CDR1 SGHAT and CDR2 FQNNGV. CDR3 length: 13 amino acids. The CDR3, as DNA: TGTGCCAGCAGTAATACGGTGAACACTGAAGCTTTCTTT. Translation: CASSNTVNTEAFF.

The chain recombines TRBV5-4 with TRBJ2-5; 7 bases fit TRBD1. In germline, CDR1 is SGHNT, CDR2 YYREEE (reference sequence). V gave up 6 bases and J gave up 4 bases; unmatched junction bases: 9. The CDR3 has 14 amino acids. In DNA, the CDR3 is TGTGCCAGCACCCCCCACAGACAGGGAGAGACCCAGTACTTC. This encodes CASTPHRQGETQYF.

The chain employs TRBV7-2 and TRBJ1-2, with TRBD1 matching over 9 bases. The CDR3 loop spans 14 amino acids. Germline trimming cut 5 bases from V and 4 bases from J; bases unmatched to any gene: 5. The germline V gene has CDR1 SGHTA and CDR2 FQGNSA. The chain's CDR3 is CASSQDRGVYGYTF. CDR3 nucleotides: TGTGCCAGCAGCCAGGACAGGGGAGTCTATGGCTACACCTTC.

The rearrangement links TRBV3-1 (or the pseudogene TRBV3-2) to TRBJ2-3; D perhaps matches TRBD2 (6 bases). The CDR3 is 14 residues long. The germline gives CDR1 LGHDT, CDR2 YNNKEL (reference sequence). With 4 bases removed from V and 5 bases from J, the gap between germline ends came to 13 bases. CDR3 residues: CASSPRARGDTQYF. The CDR3 coding sequence is TGTGCCAGCAGCCCCCGCGCGCGGGGAGATACGCAGTATTTT.